This T cell receptor beta chain derives from a study of T cells in Graves' hyperthyroidism and ophthalmopathy. This CDR3 is 14 amino acids long. CDR1 and CDR2 (germline): SQVTM, ANQGSEA. Trimming cost V 6 bases and J 7 bases, with 21 bases left between them. On this clonotype: Its antigen remains unidentified.

Active moderate-to-severe ophthalmopathy, Clinical Activity Score at least 3, NOSPECS at least 4, under 3 months' duration. The study excluded patients with uncontrolled infection, other autoimmune disease, pregnancy or lactation. The diagnostic basis comprised clinical symptoms, serum thyroxine and TRAb, thyroid ultrasound and orbital computed tomography. TCR beta CDR3 sequences were amplified from RNA transcripts. The HTBI primer set drove a first-round RT-PCR of the TCR CDR3. TCRdb ran MiXCR on the multiplex PCR reads and lists one entry per CDR3 protein. This sample carries 350,000 to 400,000 distinct CDR3 sequences, approximately 17% of them seen once, and the ten largest clones take 35% to 50%. Findings and limits, study-wide: Ophthalmopathy got predicted by the model a median approximately six months before its onset.

This clonotype was sampled from a man aged 18 to 30 with Graves' ophthalmopathy. The chain links TRBV29-1 to TRBJ1-1; D may be TRBD1 (6 bases). Sequenced sample: blood. The CDR3 nucleotides read TGCAGCGTCGTACAGGGTTGGGGTGAGGTTGAAGCTTTCTTT. This translates into CSVVQGWGEVEAFF. The variable domain in full, with the rest retrieved from reference TRBV29-1 and TRBJ1-1, is SAVISQKPSRDICQRGTSLTIQCQVDSQVTMMFWYRQQPGQSLTLIATANQGSEATYESGFVIDKFPISRPNLTFSTLTVSNMSPEDSSIYLCSVVQGWGEVEAFFGQGTRLTVV.